The clone carrying this T cell receptor (beta chain) was observed once. The data derive from a study of shared clonotypes between healthy human individuals. Assay runs were performed at deep level. Replicate PCRs from sorted subsets contained around 190 ng DNA, which is tens of thousands of T cell genomes. Authors' analysis steps: Junction-only sequences without quality scores were provided by ImmunoSEQ, so filtering was different. Sequenced by immunoSEQ multiplex PCR; TCRdb stores in-frame clones only, minus some. The V and J calls and the clone size are those of that table, but D and trimming were determined from the DNA. The repertoire includes about 1.5 million clones, about 98% of them detected once, and less than 0.55% sits in the top ten. Germline V gene sequence: CDR1 KGHSH, CDR2 LQKENI. This CDR3 spans 17 amino acids. J gave up 1 base and V 5 bases, and 12 bases lay outside the gene matches.

The rearrangement links TRBV18 to TRBJ1-1, with 8 bases fitting TRBD1. Sequenced material: naive CD4+ T cells sorted from blood. Subset in this sample: CD45RA+ positively selected. This clonotype was obtained from a man aged 25 to 40 in good health. The CDR3 DNA reads TGTGCCAGCTCATCCCGCCCGGGACAGGCCCCGAACACTGAAGCTTTCTTT. It codes for CASSSRPGQAPNTEAFF.